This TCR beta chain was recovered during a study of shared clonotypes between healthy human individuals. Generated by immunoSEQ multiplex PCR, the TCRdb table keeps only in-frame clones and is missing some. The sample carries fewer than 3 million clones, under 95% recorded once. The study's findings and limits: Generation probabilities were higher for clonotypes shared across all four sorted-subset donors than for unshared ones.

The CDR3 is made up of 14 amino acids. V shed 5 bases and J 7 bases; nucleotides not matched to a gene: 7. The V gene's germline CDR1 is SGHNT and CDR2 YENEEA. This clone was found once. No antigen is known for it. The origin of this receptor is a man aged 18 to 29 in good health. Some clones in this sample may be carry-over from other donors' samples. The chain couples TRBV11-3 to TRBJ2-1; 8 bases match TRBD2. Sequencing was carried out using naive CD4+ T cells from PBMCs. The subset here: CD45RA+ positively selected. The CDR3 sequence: CASSRSGARNEQFF. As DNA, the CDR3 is TGTGCCAGCAGCCGTAGCGGGGCTAGGAATGAGCAGTTCTTC.